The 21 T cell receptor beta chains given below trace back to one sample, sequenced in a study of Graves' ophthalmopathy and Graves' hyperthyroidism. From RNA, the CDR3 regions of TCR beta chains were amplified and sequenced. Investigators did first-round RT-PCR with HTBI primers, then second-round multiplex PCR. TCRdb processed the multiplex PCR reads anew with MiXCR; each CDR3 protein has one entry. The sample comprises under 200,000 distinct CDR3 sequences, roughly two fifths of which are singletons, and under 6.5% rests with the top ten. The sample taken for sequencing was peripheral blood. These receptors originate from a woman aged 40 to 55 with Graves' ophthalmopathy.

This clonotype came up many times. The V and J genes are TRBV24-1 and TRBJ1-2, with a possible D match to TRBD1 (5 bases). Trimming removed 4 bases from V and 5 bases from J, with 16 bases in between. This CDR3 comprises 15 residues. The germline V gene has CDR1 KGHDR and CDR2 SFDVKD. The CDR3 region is CATSEPGTGSYGYTF. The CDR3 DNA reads TGTGCCACCAGTGAGCCCGGGACTGGGTCTTATGGCTACACCTTC.

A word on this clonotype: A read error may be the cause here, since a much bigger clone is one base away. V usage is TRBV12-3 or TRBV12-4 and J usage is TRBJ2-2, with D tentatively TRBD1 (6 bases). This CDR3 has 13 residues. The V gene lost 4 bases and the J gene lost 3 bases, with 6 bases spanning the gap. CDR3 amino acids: CASSSGDTGELFF. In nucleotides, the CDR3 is TGTGCCAGCAGTTCAGGGGACACCGGGGAGCTGTTTTTT.

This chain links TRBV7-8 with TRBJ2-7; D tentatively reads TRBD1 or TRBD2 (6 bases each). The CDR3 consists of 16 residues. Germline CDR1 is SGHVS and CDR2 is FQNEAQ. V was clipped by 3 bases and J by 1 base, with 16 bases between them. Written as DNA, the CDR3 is TGTGCCAGCAGCTTCCCCAATGGGGGGCTATCCTACGAGCAGTACTTC. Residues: CASSFPNGGLSYEQYF.

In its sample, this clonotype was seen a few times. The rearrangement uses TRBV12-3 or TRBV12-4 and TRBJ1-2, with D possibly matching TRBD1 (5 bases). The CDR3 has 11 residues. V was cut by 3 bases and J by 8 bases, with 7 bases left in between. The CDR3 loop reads CASSFRVGYTF. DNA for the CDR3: TGTGCCAGCAGTTTCAGGGTCGGCTACACCTTC.

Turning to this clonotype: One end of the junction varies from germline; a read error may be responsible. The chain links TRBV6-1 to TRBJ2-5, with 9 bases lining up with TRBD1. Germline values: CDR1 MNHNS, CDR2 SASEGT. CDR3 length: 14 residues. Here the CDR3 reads CASSESAGQGNPDF. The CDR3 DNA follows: TGTGCCAGCAGTGAATCGGCGGGACAGGGTAACCCCGACTTC.

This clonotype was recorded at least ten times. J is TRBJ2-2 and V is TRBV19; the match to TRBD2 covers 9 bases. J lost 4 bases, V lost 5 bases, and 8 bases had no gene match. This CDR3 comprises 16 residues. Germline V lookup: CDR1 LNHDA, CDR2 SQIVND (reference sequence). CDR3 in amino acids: CASSSRTSAGTGELFF. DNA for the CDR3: TGTGCCAGTAGTTCCAGGACTAGCGCGGGCACCGGGGAGCTGTTTTTT.

This chain's CDR3 is CAVNGVGSNTEAFF. The CDR3 DNA is TGTGCCGTCAATGGAGTGGGGTCGAACACTGAAGCTTTCTTT. The chain uses TRBV28 and TRBJ1-1, with D hard to call. V was cut by 11 bases and J by 1 base, with 17 bases left in between. The CDR3 has 14 residues. Germline V gene sequence: CDR1 MDHEN, CDR2 SYDVKM.

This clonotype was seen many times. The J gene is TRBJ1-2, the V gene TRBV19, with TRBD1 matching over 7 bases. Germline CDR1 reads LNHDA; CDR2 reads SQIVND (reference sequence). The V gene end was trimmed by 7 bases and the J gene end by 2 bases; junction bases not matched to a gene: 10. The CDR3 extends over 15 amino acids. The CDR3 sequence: CASTPGRQGNYGYTF. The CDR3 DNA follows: TGTGCCAGTACCCCCGGGAGACAGGGAAACTATGGCTACACCTTC.

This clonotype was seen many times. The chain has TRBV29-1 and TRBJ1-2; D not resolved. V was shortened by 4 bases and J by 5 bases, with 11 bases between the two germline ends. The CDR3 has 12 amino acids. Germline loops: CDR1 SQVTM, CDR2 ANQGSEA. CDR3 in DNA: TGCAGCGTTGTAATGGTCCAATATGGCTACACCTTC. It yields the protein CSVVMVQYGYTF. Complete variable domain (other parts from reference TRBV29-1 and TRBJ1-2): SAVISQKPSRDICQRGTSLTIQCQVDSQVTMMFWYRQQPGQSLTLIATANQGSEATYESGFVIDKFPISRPNLTFSTLTVSNMSPEDSSIYLCSVVMVQYGYTFGSGTRLTVV.

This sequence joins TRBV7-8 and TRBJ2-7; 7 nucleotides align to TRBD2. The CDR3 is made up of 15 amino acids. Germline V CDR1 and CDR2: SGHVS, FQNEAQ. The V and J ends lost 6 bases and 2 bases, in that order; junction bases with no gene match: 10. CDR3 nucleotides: TGTGCCAGCAGTTTCACTAGCGTCTGGACCTACGAGCAGTACTTC. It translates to CASSFTSVWTYEQYF.

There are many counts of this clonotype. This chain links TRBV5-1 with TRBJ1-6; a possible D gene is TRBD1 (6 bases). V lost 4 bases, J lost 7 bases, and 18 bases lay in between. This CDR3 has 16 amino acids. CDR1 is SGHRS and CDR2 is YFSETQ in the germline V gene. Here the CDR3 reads CASSPAGGAPNSPLHF. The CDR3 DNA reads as TGCGCCAGCAGCCCCGCTGGGGGCGCCCCGAATTCACCCCTCCACTTT.

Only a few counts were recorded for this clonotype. This CDR3 reads CASSYKQGGYEQYF. Written as DNA, the CDR3 is TGTGCCAGCAGTTACAAACAGGGGGGCTACGAGCAGTACTTC. The genes are TRBV6-5 and TRBJ2-7; the match to TRBD1 covers 8 bases. This CDR3 has 14 residues. V was clipped by 2 bases and J by 3 bases; unmatched bases: 3. Per the germline V gene, CDR1 is MNHEY and CDR2 is SVGAGI.

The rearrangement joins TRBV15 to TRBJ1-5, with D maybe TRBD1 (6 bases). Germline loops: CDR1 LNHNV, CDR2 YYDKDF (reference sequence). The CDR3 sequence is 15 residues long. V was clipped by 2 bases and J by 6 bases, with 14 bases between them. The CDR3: CATSRTQGIGQPQHF. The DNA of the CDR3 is TGTGCCACCAGCAGAACACAGGGAATTGGTCAGCCCCAGCATTTT.

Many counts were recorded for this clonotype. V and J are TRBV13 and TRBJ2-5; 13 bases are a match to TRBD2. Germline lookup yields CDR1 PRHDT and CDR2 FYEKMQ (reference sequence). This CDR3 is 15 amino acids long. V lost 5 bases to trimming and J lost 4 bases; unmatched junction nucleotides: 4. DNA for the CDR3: TGTGCCAGCAGCCTTGGACTAGCGGGAGTAGAGACCCAGTACTTC. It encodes CASSLGLAGVETQYF.

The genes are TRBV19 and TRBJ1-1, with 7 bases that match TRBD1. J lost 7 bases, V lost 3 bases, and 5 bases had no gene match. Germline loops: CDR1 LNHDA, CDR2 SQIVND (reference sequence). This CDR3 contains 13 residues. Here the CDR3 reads CASSISGGNEAFF. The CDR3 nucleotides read TGTGCCAGTAGTATCTCAGGGGGTAATGAAGCTTTCTTT.

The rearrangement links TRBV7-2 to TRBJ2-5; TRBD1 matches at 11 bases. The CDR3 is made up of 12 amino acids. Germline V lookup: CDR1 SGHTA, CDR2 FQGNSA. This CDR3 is CSRTGGVETQYF. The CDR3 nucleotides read TGTTCGAGGACAGGGGGCGTTGAGACCCAGTACTTC.

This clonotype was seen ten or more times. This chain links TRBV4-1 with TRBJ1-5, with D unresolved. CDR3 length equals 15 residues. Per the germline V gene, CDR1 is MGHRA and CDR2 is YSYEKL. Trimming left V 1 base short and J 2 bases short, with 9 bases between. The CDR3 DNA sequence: TGCGCCAGCAGCCAAGTCCCCAGAGGCAATCAGCCCCAGCATTTT. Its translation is CASSQVPRGNQPQHF.

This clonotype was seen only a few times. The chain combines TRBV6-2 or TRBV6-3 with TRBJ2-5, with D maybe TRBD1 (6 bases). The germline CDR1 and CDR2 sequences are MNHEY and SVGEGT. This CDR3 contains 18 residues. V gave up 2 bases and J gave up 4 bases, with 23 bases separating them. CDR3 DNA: TGTGCCAGCAGTTACAGGCCGACAGGCAGGGCTGGGAGAGAGACCCAGTACTTC. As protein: CASSYRPTGRAGRETQYF.

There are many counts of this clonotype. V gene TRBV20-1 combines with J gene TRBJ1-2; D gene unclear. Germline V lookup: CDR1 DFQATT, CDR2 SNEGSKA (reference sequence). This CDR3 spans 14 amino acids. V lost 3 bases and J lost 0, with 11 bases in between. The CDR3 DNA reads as TGCAGTGCTAGTCCGTCATCAACTAACTATGGCTACACCTTC. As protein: CSASPSSTNYGYTF.

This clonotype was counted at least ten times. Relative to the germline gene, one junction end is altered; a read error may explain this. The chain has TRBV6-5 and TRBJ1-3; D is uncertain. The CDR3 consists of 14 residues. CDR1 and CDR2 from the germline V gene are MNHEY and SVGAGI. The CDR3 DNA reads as TGTGCCAGCACCCCAACGGGATCTGAAAACACCATATATTTT. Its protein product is CASTPTGSENTIYF.

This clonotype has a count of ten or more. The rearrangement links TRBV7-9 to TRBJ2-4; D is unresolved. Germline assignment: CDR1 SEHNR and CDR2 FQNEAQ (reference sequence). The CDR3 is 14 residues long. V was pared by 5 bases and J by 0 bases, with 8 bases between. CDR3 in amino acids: CASSKGIAKNIQYF. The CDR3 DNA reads TGTGCCAGCAGCAAAGGGATAGCCAAAAACATTCAGTACTTC.